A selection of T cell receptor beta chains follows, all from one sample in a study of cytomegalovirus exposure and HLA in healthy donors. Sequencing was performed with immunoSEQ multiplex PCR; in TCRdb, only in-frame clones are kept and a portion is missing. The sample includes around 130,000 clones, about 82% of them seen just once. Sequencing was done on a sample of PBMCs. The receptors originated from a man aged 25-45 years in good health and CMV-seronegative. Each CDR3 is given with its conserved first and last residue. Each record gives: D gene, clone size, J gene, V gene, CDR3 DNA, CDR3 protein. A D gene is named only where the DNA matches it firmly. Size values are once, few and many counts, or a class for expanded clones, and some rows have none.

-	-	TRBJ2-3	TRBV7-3	TGTGCCAGCAGCACTCAGGGTGCTTTCACAGATACGCAGTATTTT	CASSTQGAFTDTQYF
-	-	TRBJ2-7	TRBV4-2	TGTGCCAGCAGCCAAGTAAGGGGAGGCGACGAGCAGTACTTC	CASSQVRGGDEQYF
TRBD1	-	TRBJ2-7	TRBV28	TGTGCCAGCAGTGATACCATCGGACAGGGGGCTGACGAGCAGTACTTC	CASSDTIGQGADEQYF
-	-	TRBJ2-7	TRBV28	TGTGCCAGCAGTTTACCAGGGGCCGCTAGATCCGAGCAGTACTTC	CASSLPGAARSEQYF
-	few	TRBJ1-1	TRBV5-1	TGCGCCAGCAGCGCCTACAACAGGGAGAACACTGAAGCTTTCTTT	CASSAYNRENTEAFF
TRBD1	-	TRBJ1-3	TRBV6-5	TGTGCCAGCAGTTATAGCAGGGGGTCTGGAAACACCATATATTTT	CASSYSRGSGNTIYF
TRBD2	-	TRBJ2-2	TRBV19	TGTGCCAGTAGGGGACTAGCGGACTACATCGGGGAGCTGTTTTTT	CASRGLADYIGELFF
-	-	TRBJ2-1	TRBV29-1	TGCAGCGCCCAAGGGGGGGCGCACAATGAGCAGTTCTTC	CSAQGGAHNEQFF
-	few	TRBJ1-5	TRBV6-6	TGTGCCAGCAGTTGGGTACAGGGTAATCAGCCCCAGCATTTT	CASSWVQGNQPQHF
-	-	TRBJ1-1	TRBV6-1	TGTGCCACTCAACAGCCGCTGAACACTGAAGCTTTCTTT	CATQQPLNTEAFF
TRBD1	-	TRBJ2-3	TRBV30	TGTGCCTGGAGTGGACAGGGGAGTAGGGCAGATACGCAGTATTTT	CAWSGQGSRADTQYF
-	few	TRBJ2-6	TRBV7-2	TGTGCCAGCAACGGTCGCTCTGGGGCCAACGTCCTGACTTTC	CASNGRSGANVLTF
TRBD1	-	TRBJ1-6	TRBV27	TGTGCCAGCGGCCCCGGGACAGGAAATTCACCCCTCCACTTT	CASGPGTGNSPLHF
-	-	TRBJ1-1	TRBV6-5	TGTGCCAGCCGACAGAGGATCATGAACACTGAAGCTTTCTTT	CASRQRIMNTEAFF
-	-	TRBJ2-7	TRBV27	TGTGCCAGCAGTTTATTACCCGGTGACTCCTACGAGCAGTACTTC	CASSLLPGDSYEQYF